This T cell receptor (beta chain) is from a study of cytomegalovirus exposure and HLA in healthy donors. These donors, healthy bone marrow donors, were studied. Both 60 Vbeta primers and 13 Jbeta primers went into the PCR. TCRdb's table, derived via immunoSEQ multiplex PCR, lists solely in-frame clones and lacks some. Found here are 40,000 to 65,000 clones; the top ten clones hold 25% to 30%. CDR3 length: 15 residues. The germline gives CDR1 SGHNT, CDR2 YYREEE (reference sequence). V gave up 1 base and J gave up 2 bases, with 13 bases separating them. This receptor was obtained from a man aged 40-55 years in good health and CMV-seropositive. V gene TRBV5-4 combines with J gene TRBJ2-7; the D gene is possibly TRBD1 (8 bases). Specimen: PBMCs. The CDR3 sequence is CASSLTGGGPYEQYF. For the CDR3, the DNA is TGTGCCAGCAGCTTGACAGGGGGGGGTCCCTACGAGCAGTACTTC.